The 16 T cell receptor beta chains presented below share a single source sample, sequenced in a study of TIL therapy for anti-PD-1-resistant metastatic lung cancer. The time point was: pre-treatment sample, taken before nivolumab and TIL therapy. Sequencing used immunoSEQ v3. Clones were sequenced by immunoSEQ multiplex PCR, and TCRdb holds only the in-frame ones, with some missing. This sample has 16,000 or so clones; 74% occur once, and the top ten carry 35% to 45%. The sample in question was blood, obtained at baseline. Receptors were obtained from a person aged 25 to 85 with non-small cell lung cancer.

The chain recombines TRBV20-1 with TRBJ1-2; no firm D call. Germline CDR1 and CDR2: DFQATT and SNEGSKA (reference sequence). The CDR3 totals 11 residues. V was pared by 7 bases and J by 6 bases, with 12 bases between. The CDR3 region is CSVPFADGYTF. The CDR3 DNA reads as TGCAGTGTCCCATTCGCTGATGGCTACACCTTC.

The chain recombines TRBV5-5 with TRBJ2-5, with D possibly matching TRBD2 (6 bases). This CDR3 spans 15 amino acids. Trimming removed 0 bases at V and 0 bases at J, with 9 bases between. Germline lookup yields CDR1 SGHKS and CDR2 YYEKEE (reference sequence). CDR3: CASSLAGTYQETQYF. The CDR3 nucleotides are TGTGCCAGCAGCTTGGCCGGGACTTACCAAGAGACCCAGTACTTC.

The chain combines TRBV9 with TRBJ2-6; weak D call: TRBD1 (6 bases). The CDR3 consists of 15 residues. CDR1 is SGDLS, CDR2 YYNGEE, per germline. V was clipped by 6 bases and J by 4 bases, with 14 bases between them. CDR3 DNA sequence: TGTGCCAGCACCTCGACAGGCTCGGGGGCCAACGTCCTGACTTTC. It yields the protein CASTSTGSGANVLTF. Full variable domain (remainder filled in from reference TRBV9 and TRBJ2-6): DSGVTQTPKHLITATGQRVTLRCSPRSGDLSVYWYQQSLDQGLQFLIQYYNGEERAKGNILERFSAQQFPDLHSELNLSSLELGDSALYFCASTSTGSGANVLTFGAGSRLTVL.

The J gene is TRBJ2-7, the V gene TRBV10-3; TRBD2 matches at 10 bases. In germline, CDR1 is ENHRY, CDR2 SYGVKD. The CDR3 is 15 amino acids. Losses at the gene ends were 6 bases for V and 0 bases for J; bases not matched to a gene: 5. CDR3 amino acids: CAIRTSGVSSYEQYF. The DNA of the CDR3 is TGTGCCATCAGAACTAGCGGGGTTAGCTCCTACGAGCAGTACTTC.

This clone was counted only a few times. The V call is TRBV7-2, the J call TRBJ2-4; D remains unclear. The CDR3 contains 13 residues. V shed 1 base and J shed 10 bases, with 11 bases lying between them. Per germline, CDR1 SGHTA and CDR2 FQGNSA. The CDR3 is CASSLVRLQIQYF. As DNA, the CDR3 is TGTGCCAGCAGCTTAGTTCGACTCCAAATTCAGTACTTC. The full variable domain, its missing parts supplied by reference TRBV7-2 and TRBJ2-4, is GAGVSQSPSNKVTEKGKDVELRCDPISGHTALYWYRQSLGQGLEFLIYFQGNSAPDKSGLPSDRFSAERTGGSVSTLTIQRTQQEDSAVYLCASSLVRLQIQYFGAGTRLSVL.

The chain couples TRBV19 to TRBJ1-2; D ambiguous. Germline V CDR1 and CDR2: LNHDA, SQIVND (reference sequence). Trimming left V 6 bases short and J 5 bases short, with 10 bases between. The CDR3 totals 12 residues. In nucleotides, the CDR3 is TGTGCCAGTAGCTGGCAGCTGTATGGCTACACCTTC. This sequence encodes CASSWQLYGYTF. Supplemented by reference TRBV19 and TRBJ1-2, the full variable domain reads DGGITQSPKYLFRKEGQNVTLSCEQNLNHDAMYWYRQDPGQGLRLIYYSQIVNDFQKGDIAEGYSVSREKKESFPLTVTSAQKNPTAFYLCASSWQLYGYTFGSGTRLTVV.

The CDR3 nucleotides are TGTGCCAGCAGTTTCCCCTTCTTGGGGACTAGCGGTCGGCTGGAGCAGTTCTTC. Its translation: CASSFPFLGTSGRLEQFF. The chain is built from TRBV27 and TRBJ2-1, with 11 bases lining up with TRBD2. Losses at the gene ends were 3 bases for V and 10 bases for J; bases not matched to a gene: 17. The CDR3 consists of 18 residues. Germline V gives CDR1 MNHEY, CDR2 SMNVEV (reference sequence).

This clone was counted a single time. This sequence joins TRBV9 and TRBJ1-2; the match to TRBD1 covers 8 bases. Germline V gene data show CDR1 as SGDLS and CDR2 as YYNGEE. The CDR3 totals 14 residues. Unmatched junction bases numbered 6, after V lost 0 bases and J lost 8 bases. Written as DNA, the CDR3 is TGTGCCAGCAGCGTAGGGCAGGGGGCGGGAGGCTACACCTTC. It codes for CASSVGQGAGGYTF.

The genes are TRBV5-1 and TRBJ2-5, with 13 bases matching TRBD2. Germline V gene data show CDR1 as SGHRS and CDR2 as YFSETQ. V lost 4 bases, J lost 5 bases, and 20 bases stayed unmatched. The CDR3 totals 20 residues. CDR3 loop: CASSPEPILAGGLDGETQYF. The CDR3 nucleotides read TGCGCCAGCAGCCCCGAGCCCATACTAGCGGGGGGGCTGGATGGGGAGACCCAGTACTTC.

This rearrangement joins TRBV7-2 to TRBJ1-6, with D possibly TRBD1 on 5 matching bases. V lost 1 base to trimming and J lost 10 bases, with 11 bases between them. Germline CDR1 SGHTA, CDR2 FQGNSA. This CDR3 has 14 amino acids. The chain's CDR3 is CASSLVDRGSPLHF. In DNA, the CDR3 is TGTGCCAGCAGCTTAGTAGACAGAGGATCACCCCTCCACTTT.

This clone occurred once. The chain recombines TRBV29-1 with TRBJ1-1, with a weak D call TRBD1 (6 bases). CDR3 length: 17 amino acids. Germline lookup yields CDR1 SQVTM and CDR2 ANQGSEA. The germline V and J ends were trimmed by 0 bases and 3 bases, with 20 bases remaining between them. The DNA of the CDR3 is TGCAGCGTTGAAGAGGGGGGGGGCTCCCTTGGGCACACTGAAGCTTTCTTT. This translates into CSVEEGGGSLGHTEAFF.

The chain combines TRBV18 with TRBJ1-1; D may be TRBD1 (6 bases). Looked up from germline, CDR1 is KGHSH and CDR2 is LQKENI. There are 14 residues in the CDR3. Trimming pared 3 bases from V and 7 bases from J, leaving 15 bases between. The CDR3 reads CASSPLQGEGEAFF. CDR3 coding DNA: TGTGCCAGCTCACCCCTACAGGGTGAGGGTGAAGCTTTCTTT.

The chain has TRBV14 and TRBJ2-2, with D tentatively TRBD1 (6 bases). Deletions cut 4 bases from V and 1 base from J, with 13 bases between. Germline CDR1 SGHDN, CDR2 FVKESK. The length of the CDR3 is 16 residues. The CDR3 DNA reads as TGTGCCAGCAGCCCACTTGTGACAGGGAACACCGGGGAGCTGTTTTTT. This translates into CASSPLVTGNTGELFF.

The sample holds a few counts of this clone. This rearrangement joins TRBV4-2 to TRBJ1-5; unclear D gene. The V gene's germline CDR1 is LGHNA and CDR2 YNFKEQ. V gave up 0 bases and J gave up 4 bases, with 13 bases separating them. CDR3 size: 16 residues. The CDR3 DNA follows: TGTGCCAGCAGCCAAGATCGGGCAACACCTAATCAGCCCCAGCATTTT. Translation: CASSQDRATPNQPQHF.

The chain employs TRBV4-3 and TRBJ1-2; TRBD1 is a possible D gene (5 bases). V was clipped by 1 base and J by 7 bases, with 13 bases between them. The CDR3 consists of 14 residues. In germline, CDR1 is LGHNA, CDR2 YSLEER. CDR3 DNA sequence: TGCGCCAGCAGCCAAGTGGGGGTTGGGGGTGGCTACACCTTC. Residues: CASSQVGVGGGYTF.

The rearrangement links TRBV6-4 to TRBJ2-5; D unclear. Looked up from germline, CDR1 is MRHNA and CDR2 is SNTAGT. This CDR3 is 12 amino acids long. V was shortened by 3 bases and J by 7 bases, with 9 bases between the two germline ends. The DNA for the CDR3 is TGTGCCAGCAGTGATTTCGTGGTGACCCAGTACTTC. Encoded protein: CASSDFVVTQYF.